Shown below are 24 T cell receptor beta chains from a single sample sequenced in a study of blood T cell repertoires in COVID-19. Sequencing was performed with immunoSEQ multiplex PCR; in TCRdb, only in-frame clones are kept and a portion is missing. The sample carries fewer than 350,000 clones, approximately 87% recorded once. Sequences were obtained from peripheral blood. The receptors stem from a woman aged 30 to 39 with COVID-19, enrolled during active disease.

This rearrangement joins TRBV5-4 to TRBJ2-1, with 8 nucleotides matching TRBD1. Trimming cost V 5 bases and J 6 bases; bases outside gene matches: 10. The CDR3 consists of 15 residues. CDR1 is SGHNT and CDR2 is YYREEE in the germline V gene (reference sequence). CDR3 coding DNA: TGTGCCAGCAGTGACCGGGACAGGACCCTCAATGAGCAGTTCTTC. This codes for CASSDRDRTLNEQFF.

The V and J genes are TRBV28 and TRBJ1-6; no clear D gene. Germline V gives CDR1 MDHEN, CDR2 SYDVKM. Between the trimmed V and J ends, which lost 5 bases and 3 bases, there was a span of 8 bases. The CDR3 sequence is 14 residues long. The CDR3 DNA is TGTGCCAGCAGTAGCACAGTCTATAATTCACCCCTCCACTTT. This sequence encodes CASSSTVYNSPLHF. The whole variable domain, remainder taken from reference TRBV28 and TRBJ1-6, is DVKVTQSSRYLVKRTGEKVFLECVQDMDHENMFWYRQDPGLGLRLIYFSYDVKMKEKGDIPEGYSVSREKKERFSLILESASTNQTSMYLCASSSTVYNSPLHFGNGTRLTVT.

In regard to this clone: This sample includes further DNA sequences coding for the same CDR3. This chain connects TRBV5-1 to TRBJ1-2; 7 positions match TRBD1. This CDR3 comprises 13 residues. V dropped 0 bases and J dropped 7; count of bases not matched to a gene: 3. The germline gives CDR1 SGHRS, CDR2 YFSETQ. The CDR3 coding sequence is TGCGCCAGCAGCTTGGGACAGGGTGGTGGCTACACCTTC. This translates into CASSLGQGGGYTF.

The rearrangement links TRBV7-2 to TRBJ1-6; D not certain. The CDR3 spans 14 residues. Between the trimmed V and J ends, which lost 3 bases and 10 bases, there was a span of 13 bases. Per the germline V gene, CDR1 is SGHTA and CDR2 is FQGNSA. For the CDR3, the DNA is TGTGCCAGCAGCTTTCGACCTCCCGGGTCACCCCTCCACTTT. This gives the protein CASSFRPPGSPLHF.

This chain uses TRBV7-2 with TRBJ2-7; TRBD1 matches at 10 bases. The CDR3 has 16 amino acids. Germline V gene sequence: CDR1 SGHTA, CDR2 FQGNSA. J lost 5 bases, V lost 3 bases, and 10 bases had no gene match. CDR3 sequence reads: CASSFYGGQGIHEQYF. CDR3 bases: TGTGCCAGCAGCTTCTACGGGGGACAGGGGATCCACGAGCAGTACTTC.

The chain recombines TRBV5-4 with TRBJ2-7, with a weak D call TRBD2 (5 bases). This CDR3 contains 13 residues. Germline V gene data show CDR1 as SGHNT and CDR2 as YYREEE (reference sequence). V was shortened by 7 bases and J by 6 bases, with 17 bases between the two germline ends. CDR3 DNA sequence: TGTGCCAGCGAATCAGGTGTGGGGAGCGAGCAGTACTTC. Protein product: CASESGVGSEQYF.

The chain employs TRBV2 and TRBJ2-7, with D tentatively TRBD1 (7 bases). Trimming left V 6 bases short and J 2 bases short, with 32 bases between. Germline-derived CDR1 and CDR2 are SNHLY and FYNNEI. The CDR3 spans 20 residues. The CDR3 loop reads CASRGGPHRGYLIPTYEQYF. The DNA of the CDR3 is TGTGCCAGCAGGGGGGGTCCGCACAGGGGCTACCTGATCCCCACCTACGAGCAGTACTTC.

J is TRBJ2-3 and V is TRBV9, with 8 bases aligning to TRBD2. The V segment lost 4 bases and the J segment 2 bases; nucleotides outside the gene matches: 9. This CDR3 region has 16 residues. Per germline, CDR1 SGDLS and CDR2 YYNGEE. The CDR3 sequence is CASSPRGSGNTDTQYF. For the CDR3, the DNA is TGTGCCAGCAGCCCCCGAGGTAGCGGGAACACAGATACGCAGTATTTT.

This chain joins TRBV2 and TRBJ2-3, with a possible D match to TRBD2 (5 bases). CDR3 length: 14 amino acids. Trimming cost V 2 bases and J 4 bases, with 10 bases left between them. In germline, CDR1 is SNHLY, CDR2 FYNNEI. The CDR3 sequence: CASSELGESDTQYF. In DNA form, the CDR3 reads TGTGCCAGCAGTGAATTGGGAGAGTCAGATACGCAGTATTTT.

The V and J genes are TRBV11-2 and TRBJ1-1; D perhaps matches TRBD1 (5 bases). The V end was cut by 1 base, the J end by 4 bases, with 13 bases between. The length of the CDR3 is 15 residues. The germline V gene encodes CDR1 SGHAT and CDR2 FQNNGV. CDR3 sequence: CASSLVQGGVTEAFF. The CDR3 bases are TGTGCCAGCAGCTTAGTTCAGGGCGGGGTCACTGAAGCTTTCTTT.

CDR3 in amino acids: CASRRQGVTDTQYF. CDR3 nucleotides: TGTGCCAGCAGAAGACAGGGGGTAACAGATACGCAGTATTTT. The chain employs TRBV6-5 and TRBJ2-3; 9 bases map to TRBD1. V lost 6 bases to trimming and J lost 3 bases; unmatched junction nucleotides: 4. CDR1 is MNHEY and CDR2 is SVGAGI in the germline V gene. The CDR3 has 14 residues.

The rearrangement links TRBV6-5 to TRBJ1-5; 8 positions agree with TRBD1. The CDR3 sequence is 14 residues long. Per germline, CDR1 MNHEY and CDR2 SVGAGI. V was clipped by 5 bases and J by 3 bases; unmatched bases: 3. CDR3 nucleotide sequence: TGTGCCAGCAGTAAGGGACAGGTCAATCAGCCCCAGCATTTT. It specifies CASSKGQVNQPQHF.

V usage is TRBV12-3 or TRBV12-4 and J usage is TRBJ2-1, with D possibly matching TRBD2 (5 bases). This CDR3 spans 13 amino acids. The V end was cut by 6 bases, the J end by 8 bases, with 14 bases between. CDR3 residues: CASSVGGFYEQFF. Here the CDR3 DNA reads TGTGCCAGCAGCGTAGGAGGATTCTATGAGCAGTTCTTC.

In its sample, this clone was seen a few times. The genes are TRBV4-2 and TRBJ2-1; 12 bases agree with TRBD2. This CDR3 has 15 amino acids. J was trimmed by 9 bases and V by 0 bases; bases with no gene match: 3. CDR1 LGHNA and CDR2 YNFKEQ come from the germline V gene. DNA of the CDR3: TGTGCCAGCAGCCAAGATGAGACTAGCGGGGGTGAGCAGTTCTTC. This gives the protein CASSQDETSGGEQFF.

The genes are TRBV27 and TRBJ1-2; D not resolved. Trimming removed 0 bases from V and 5 bases from J, with 13 bases in between. The CDR3 has 15 residues. Germline CDR1 MNHEY, CDR2 SMNVEV (reference sequence). CDR3 sequence: CASSLSNGVVYGYTF. In nucleotides, the CDR3 is TGTGCCAGCAGTTTATCGAACGGGGTAGTATATGGCTACACCTTC.

This chain links TRBV21-1 with TRBJ2-3; TRBD1, as called in the table, went unchecked against the DNA. TRBV21-1 is reported as a pseudogene. The length of the CDR3 is 12 residues. CDR3 loop: CASSLTGSTQYF. CDR3 in DNA: TGTGCCAGCAGCCTGACAGGGTCGACGCAGTATTTT.

The V call is TRBV7-2, the J call TRBJ2-7, with a tentative D call TRBD2 (5 bases). The CDR3 is made up of 14 amino acids. V was shortened by 3 bases and J by 2 bases, with 11 bases between the two germline ends. The germline V gene has CDR1 SGHTA and CDR2 FQGNSA. The DNA of the CDR3 is TGTGCCAGCAGCTTCTCCGGGATGACCTACGAGCAGTACTTC. Residues: CASSFSGMTYEQYF.

The chain has TRBV24-1 and TRBJ2-3; 13 nucleotides line up with TRBD2. Trimming removed 5 bases from V and 1 base from J; junction bases left unmatched: 8. This CDR3 has 18 amino acids. Per the germline V gene, CDR1 is KGHDR and CDR2 is SFDVKD. The CDR3 nucleotides are TGTGCCACCAGTGGAACTAGCGGGGGGGCCTCCGGCACAGATACGCAGTATTTT. Translation: CATSGTSGGASGTDTQYF.

The rearrangement uses TRBV27 and TRBJ1-2, with D unclear. The CDR3 is 12 amino acids. V dropped 7 bases and J dropped 8 bases, with 14 bases sitting between them. Germline V lookup: CDR1 MNHEY, CDR2 SMNVEV (reference sequence). The CDR3 region is CASTGSGFGYTF. The CDR3 bases are TGTGCCAGCACTGGCAGCGGGTTCGGCTACACCTTC.

Turning to this clone: The same CDR3 can be traced to other DNA sequences in this sample. The genes are TRBV27 and TRBJ2-1, with 9 bases aligning to TRBD2. Germline V gives CDR1 MNHEY, CDR2 SMNVEV (reference sequence). Trimming at V came to 3 bases and at J to 4 bases, leaving 4 bases not matched to a gene. This CDR3 is 15 amino acids long. CDR3: CASSLAGGLYNEQFF. The DNA of the CDR3 is TGTGCCAGCAGTTTGGCGGGGGGGCTTTACAATGAGCAGTTCTTC.

The chain is built from TRBV6-5 and TRBJ1-1; D gene ambiguous. CDR3 length: 13 residues. Germline assignment: CDR1 MNHEY and CDR2 SVGAGI. The ends were cut back, 0 bases at V and 7 bases at J, with 9 bases in the middle. The CDR3 DNA reads TGTGCCAGCAGTTACTCGAGAACCAATGAAGCTTTCTTT. This encodes CASSYSRTNEAFF.

V and J are TRBV2 and TRBJ2-3; 8 nucleotides match TRBD2. V lost 7 bases, J lost 4 bases, and 7 bases stayed unmatched. The CDR3 loop spans 14 amino acids. Germline lookup yields CDR1 SNHLY and CDR2 FYNNEI. DNA of the CDR3: TGTGCCAGCAATCCGAGCGGGAGCCCAGATACGCAGTATTTT. Amino acids: CASNPSGSPDTQYF.

This rearrangement joins TRBV7-9 to TRBJ2-3; 10 bases map to TRBD2. V lost 4 bases, J lost 2 bases, and 12 bases stayed unmatched. The CDR3 length is 18 residues. Germline V gene sequence: CDR1 SEHNR, CDR2 FQNEAQ (reference sequence). The CDR3 DNA is TGTGCCAGCAGCTCGCTGAGGCTAGCGGGGGCCCTCACAGATACGCAGTATTTT. Translation gives CASSSLRLAGALTDTQYF.

This chain connects TRBV28 to TRBJ2-7, with TRBD2 matching over 7 bases. J was trimmed by 0 bases and V by 6 bases; bases with no gene match: 5. This CDR3 region has 14 residues. The germline V gene has CDR1 MDHEN and CDR2 SYDVKM. CDR3 region: CASRIGGVSYEQYF. Here the CDR3 DNA reads TGTGCCAGCAGGATTGGGGGGGTCTCCTACGAGCAGTACTTC.